This T cell receptor beta chain was observed in a study of T cells in Graves' hyperthyroidism and ophthalmopathy. Across the whole study: Peripheral blood was acquired at first diagnosis, ahead of any therapy whatsoever.

CDR1 DFQATT and CDR2 SNEGSKA come from the germline V gene (reference sequence). The CDR3 runs to 14 residues. The V gene lost 1 base and the J gene lost 6 bases, with 16 bases spanning the gap. Regions amplified from RNA transcripts were the TCR beta CDR3 regions. The TCR CDR3 was amplified in a first-round RT-PCR using the HTBI primer set. TCRdb recomputed calls from the multiplex PCR reads with MiXCR, one row per CDR3 protein. The sample records about 510,000 distinct CDR3 sequences, 14% being singletons. Study-wide results and limits: In the blood, most expanded thyroid clonotypes above 0.001 appeared as well.

Graves' hyperthyroidism showing no ophthalmopathy progression within 18 months was considered stable. Researchers barred patients who had uncontrolled infection, other autoimmune disease, pregnancy or lactation. For this clonotype: Antigen: not known.

This receptor was identified in a middle-aged woman with Graves' hyperthyroidism. The specimen sequenced was blood. The rearrangement uses TRBV20-1 and TRBJ2-7, with D tentatively TRBD1 (6 bases). CDR3: CSARAAQGNPEQYF. CDR3 nucleotide sequence: TGCAGTGCTAGAGCGGCACAGGGAAATCCCGAGCAGTACTTC.